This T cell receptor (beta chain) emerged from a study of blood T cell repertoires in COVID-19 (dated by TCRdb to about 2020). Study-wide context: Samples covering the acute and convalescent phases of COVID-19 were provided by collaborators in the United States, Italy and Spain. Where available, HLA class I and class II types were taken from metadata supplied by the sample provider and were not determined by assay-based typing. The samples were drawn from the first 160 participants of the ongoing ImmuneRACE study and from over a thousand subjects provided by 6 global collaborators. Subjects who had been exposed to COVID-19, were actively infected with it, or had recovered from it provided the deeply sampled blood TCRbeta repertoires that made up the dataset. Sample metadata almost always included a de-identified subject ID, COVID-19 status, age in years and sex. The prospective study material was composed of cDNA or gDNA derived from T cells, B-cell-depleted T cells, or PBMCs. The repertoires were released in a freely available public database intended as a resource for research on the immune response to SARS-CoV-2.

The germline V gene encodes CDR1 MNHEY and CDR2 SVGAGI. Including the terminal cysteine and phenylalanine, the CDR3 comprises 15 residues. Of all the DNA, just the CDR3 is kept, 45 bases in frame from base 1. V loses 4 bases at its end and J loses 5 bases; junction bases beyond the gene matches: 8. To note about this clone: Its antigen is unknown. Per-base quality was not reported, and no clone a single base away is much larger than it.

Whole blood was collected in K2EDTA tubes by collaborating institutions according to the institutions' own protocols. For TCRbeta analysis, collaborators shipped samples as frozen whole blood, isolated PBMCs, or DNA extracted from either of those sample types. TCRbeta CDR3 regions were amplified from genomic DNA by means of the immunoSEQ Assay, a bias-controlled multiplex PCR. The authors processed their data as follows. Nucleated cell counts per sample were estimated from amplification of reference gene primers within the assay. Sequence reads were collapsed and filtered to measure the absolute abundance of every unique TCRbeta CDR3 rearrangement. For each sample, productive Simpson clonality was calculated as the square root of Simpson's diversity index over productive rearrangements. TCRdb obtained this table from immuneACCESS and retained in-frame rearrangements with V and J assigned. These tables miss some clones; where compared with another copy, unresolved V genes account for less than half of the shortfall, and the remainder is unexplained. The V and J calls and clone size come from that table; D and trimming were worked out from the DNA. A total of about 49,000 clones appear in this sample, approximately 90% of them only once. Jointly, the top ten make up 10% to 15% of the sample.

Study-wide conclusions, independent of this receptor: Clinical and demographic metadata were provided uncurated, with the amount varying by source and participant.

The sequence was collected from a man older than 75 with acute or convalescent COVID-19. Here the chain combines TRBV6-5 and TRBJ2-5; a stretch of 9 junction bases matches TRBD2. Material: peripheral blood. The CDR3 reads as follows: CASSSQRGAEETQYF. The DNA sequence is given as TGTGCCAGCAGTTCCCAGCGGGGGGCGGAGGAGACCCAGTACTTC.